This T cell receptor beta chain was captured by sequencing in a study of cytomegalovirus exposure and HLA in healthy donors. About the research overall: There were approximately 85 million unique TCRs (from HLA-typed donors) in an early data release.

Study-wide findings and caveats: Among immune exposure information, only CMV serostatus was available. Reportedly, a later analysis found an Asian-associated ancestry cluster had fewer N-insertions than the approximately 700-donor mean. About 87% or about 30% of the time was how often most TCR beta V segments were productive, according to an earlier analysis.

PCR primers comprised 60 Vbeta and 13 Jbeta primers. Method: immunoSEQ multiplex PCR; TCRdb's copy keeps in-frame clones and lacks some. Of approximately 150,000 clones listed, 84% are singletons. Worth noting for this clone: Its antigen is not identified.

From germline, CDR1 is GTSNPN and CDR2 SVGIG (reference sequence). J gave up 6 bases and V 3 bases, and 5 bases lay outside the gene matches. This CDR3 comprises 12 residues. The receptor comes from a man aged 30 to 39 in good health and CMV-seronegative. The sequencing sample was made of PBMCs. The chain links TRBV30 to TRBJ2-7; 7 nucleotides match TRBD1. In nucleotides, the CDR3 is TGTGCCTGGAGCCGACAGGGCGGCGAGCAGTACTTC. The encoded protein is CAWSRQGGEQYF. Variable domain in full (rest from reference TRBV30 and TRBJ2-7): SQTIHQWPATLVQPVGSPLSLECTVEGTSNPNLYWYRQAAGRGLQLLFYSVGIGQISSEVPQNLSASRPQDRQFILSSKKLLLSDSGFYLCAWSRQGGEQYFGPGTRLTVT.